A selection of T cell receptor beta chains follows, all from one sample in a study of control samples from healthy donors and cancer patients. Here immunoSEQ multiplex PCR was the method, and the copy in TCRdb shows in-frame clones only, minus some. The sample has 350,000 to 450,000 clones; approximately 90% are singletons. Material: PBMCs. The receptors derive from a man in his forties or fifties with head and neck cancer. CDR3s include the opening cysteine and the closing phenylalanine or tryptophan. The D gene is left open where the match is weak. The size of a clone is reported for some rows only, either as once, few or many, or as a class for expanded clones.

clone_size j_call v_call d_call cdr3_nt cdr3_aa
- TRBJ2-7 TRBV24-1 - TGTGCCACCAGTGATACGCAGGGATACGAGCAGTACTTC CATSDTQGYEQYF
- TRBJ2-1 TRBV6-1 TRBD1 TGTGCCAGCAGTGACCGGACAGGGGGGGCCTACAATGAGCAGTTCTTC CASSDRTGGAYNEQFF
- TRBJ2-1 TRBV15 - TGTGCCACCAGCAGAGATCCCGGGATACATGAGCAGTTCTTC CATSRDPGIHEQFF
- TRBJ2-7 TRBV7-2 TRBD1 TGTGCCAGCAGCTTACAGGGGGCGGGACGGAACGAGCAGTACTTC CASSLQGAGRNEQYF
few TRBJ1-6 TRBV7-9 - TGTGCCAGCAGCTCCGGGGGGCTGAGTTCACCCCTCCACTTT CASSSGGLSSPLHF
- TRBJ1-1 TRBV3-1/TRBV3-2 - TGTGCCAGCAGCCACTACGGGACGGGTGAACTGAACACTGAAGCTTTCTTT CASSHYGTGELNTEAFF
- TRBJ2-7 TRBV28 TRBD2 TGTGCCAGCAGCTACCTCAGCGGGAGGGGGACCTACGAGCAGTACTTC CASSYLSGRGTYEQYF
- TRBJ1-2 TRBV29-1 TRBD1 TGCAGCGTTGCTATGGGAGCGGGACAGAGAATCTATGGCTACACCTTC CSVAMGAGQRIYGYTF
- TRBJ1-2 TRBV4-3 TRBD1 TGCGCCAGCAGCCCCTCGGGGGCAGGGGGAGGCTATGGCTACACCTTC CASSPSGAGGGYGYTF
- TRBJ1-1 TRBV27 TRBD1 TGTGCCAGCAGTTTATCCCCGGACAGGACGAACACTGAAGCTTTCTTT CASSLSPDRTNTEAFF
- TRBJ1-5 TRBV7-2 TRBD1 TGTGCCAGCAGCCCCGAACAGGGGGTGGGCAATCAGCCCCAGCATTTT CASSPEQGVGNQPQHF
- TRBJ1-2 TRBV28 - TGTGCCAGCAGTTTACGTGATGGCAGCTACTATGGCTACACCTTC CASSLRDGSYYGYTF
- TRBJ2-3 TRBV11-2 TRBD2 TGTGCCAGCAGTCCCACGGGTGGACTAGCGGGGGGAGATACGCAGTATTTT CASSPTGGLAGGDTQYF
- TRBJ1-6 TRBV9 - TGTGCCAGCAGCGTAGTTGTGGATTCACCCCTCCACTTT CASSVVVDSPLHF
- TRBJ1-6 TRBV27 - TGTGCCAGCAGGGACGTTAATTCACCCCTCCACTTT CASRDVNSPLHF
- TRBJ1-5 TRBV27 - TGTGCCAGCTCAGGGAGGTCTGGCAATCAGCCCCAGCATTTT CASSGRSGNQPQHF
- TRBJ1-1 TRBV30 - TGTGCCCACACCCGGGGCCTAGGTGAAGCTTTCTTT CAHTRGLGEAFF
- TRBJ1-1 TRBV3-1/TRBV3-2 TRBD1 TGTGCCAGCAGCCAAGCCAGGACAGGCCGGGCGGCAGCTTTCTTT CASSQARTGRAAAFF
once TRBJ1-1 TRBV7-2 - TGTGCCAGCAGCCCCAGGGCGACCAACACTGAAGCTTTCTTT CASSPRATNTEAFF
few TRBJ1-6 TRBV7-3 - TGTGCCAGCAGCTTAATCGGGACACAAAATTCACCCCTCCACTTT CASSLIGTQNSPLHF
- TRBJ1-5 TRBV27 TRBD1 TGTGCCAGCAGTTCCCGACAGGGGGGCGGGAATCAGCCCCAGCATTTT CASSSRQGGGNQPQHF
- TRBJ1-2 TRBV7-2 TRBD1 TGTGCCAGCAGCTTAGAGGGACAGGGAGGCGGCTACACCTTC CASSLEGQGGGYTF
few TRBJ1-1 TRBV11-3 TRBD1 TGTGCCAGCAGCCTTGGGACAGGGGTGACTGAAGCTTTCTTT CASSLGTGVTEAFF
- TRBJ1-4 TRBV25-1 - TGTGCCAGCAGTGAGCTTAAGACAGCGGGTAATGAAAAACTGTTTTTT CASSELKTAGNEKLFF
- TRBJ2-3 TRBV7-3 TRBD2 TGTGCCAGCAGCGATCGCGGGACTAGCGGGGCAGATACGCAGTATTTT CASSDRGTSGADTQYF
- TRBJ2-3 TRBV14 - TGTGCCAGCAGCCTTGCGGGGTTGGACCTAGCCACAGATACGCAGTATTTT CASSLAGLDLATDTQYF
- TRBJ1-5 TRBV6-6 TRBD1 TGTGCCAGCAGTACCCCGCGGACAGGGGGCCTTCAGCCCCAGCATTTT CASSTPRTGGLQPQHF
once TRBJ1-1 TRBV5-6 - TGTGCCAGCAGCTTGGGGGAGGTCACTGAAGCTTTCTTT CASSLGEVTEAFF
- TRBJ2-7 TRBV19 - TGTGCCAGTAGTATGGTGGACAGCACCTACGAGCAGTACTTC CASSMVDSTYEQYF
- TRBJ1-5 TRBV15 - TGTGCCACCAGCAGAGATATCACCAGGGGACATCAGCCCCAGCATTTT CATSRDITRGHQPQHF
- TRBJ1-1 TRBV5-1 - TGCGCCAGCAGCTCGGGGCAGGGCGGTGGTAGCACTGAAGCTTTCTTT CASSSGQGGGSTEAFF
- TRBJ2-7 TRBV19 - TGTGCCAGTAGTATGGATGTGAGGCACTCCTACGAGCAGTACTTC CASSMDVRHSYEQYF
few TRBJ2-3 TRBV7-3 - TGTGCCAGCAGCTTAAACGGCGGCCGCACAGATACGCAGTATTTT CASSLNGGRTDTQYF
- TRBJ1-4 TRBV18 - TGTGCCAGCTCACCCTCGACAGGCGATGAAAAACTGTTTTTT CASSPSTGDEKLFF